A selection of T cell receptor beta chains follows, all from one sample in a study of blood T cells in healthy people across ages. Via MiXCR, TCRdb re-called the 5' RACE reads, giving one row per CDR3 protein. The profile shows hundreds of thousands of distinct CDR3 sequences, under 30% of them singletons. The sequenced sample was blood. The origin of the receptors is a woman older than 75 in good health. Each CDR3 is given with its conserved first and last residue. Fields, in order: V gene, J gene, D gene, clone size, CDR3 DNA, CDR3 protein. D genes are given only for firm matches. For some rows the clone size is stated as once, few or many, or as a class when expanded; others skip it.

TRBV30,TRBJ1-2,.,few,TGTGCCTGGAGTGCCTCCACTCCGTATGGCTACACCTTC,CAWSASTPYGYTF
TRBV7-9,TRBJ2-1,.,.,TGTGCCAGCAGCTATAAAGAGCGGATTTACAATGAGCAGTTCTTC,CASSYKERIYNEQFF
TRBV7-6,TRBJ2-3,.,.,TGTGCCAGCAGCCCGGTCGGGGGAGGCACCGGGGATACGCAGTATTTT,CASSPVGGGTGDTQYF
TRBV29-1,TRBJ2-1,TRBD1,.,TGCAGCGTTGAAGATCAGGAGACAGGGGTAACGAATGAGCAGTTCTTC,CSVEDQETGVTNEQFF
TRBV5-6,TRBJ1-1,TRBD1,.,TGTGCCAGCAGCCGGACAGGGGTGCCTGAAGCTTTCTTT,CASSRTGVPEAFF
TRBV10-3,TRBJ1-1,.,many,TGTGCCATCAGTGGGGGGGGCAGGGGGAACACTGAAGCTTTCTTT,CAISGGGRGNTEAFF
TRBV7-2,TRBJ2-7,.,.,TGTGCCAGCAGCCCCGAGGTCGGCCTCTCCTACAATGAGCGGTACTTC,CASSPEVGLSYNERYF
TRBV28,TRBJ2-7,TRBD1,many,TGTGCCAGCATAGGGGCGGACAGGGGGAACGAGCAGTACTTC,CASIGADRGNEQYF
TRBV15,TRBJ2-3,.,.,TGTGCCACCAGCAGGGACCTGGCGGGAAGCACAGATACGCAGTATTTT,CATSRDLAGSTDTQYF
TRBV18,TRBJ2-2,TRBD1,few,TGTGCCAGCTCATCGTCCGGGACAGGGAGCGGGGAGCTGTTTTTT,CASSSSGTGSGELFF
TRBV28,TRBJ2-1,.,.,TGTGCCAGCAGTCCCCAGACAGTGTTAGGAGAGACCCAGTTCTTC,CASSPQTVLGETQFF
TRBV15,TRBJ2-7,TRBD2,.,TGTGCCACCAGCAGATCGAGAGCGGGAGTCCCGGACGAGCAGTACTTC,CATSRSRAGVPDEQYF
TRBV24-1,TRBJ2-1,.,few,TGTGCCACCAGTGATTTTACGGGGTTCAATGAGCAGTTCTTC,CATSDFTGFNEQFF
TRBV20-1,TRBJ1-1,.,.,TGCAGTACCATGGACAACACTGAAGCTTTCTTT,CSTMDNTEAFF
TRBV20-1,TRBJ1-5,.,few,TGCAGTGCTAGAAGGGGTACCGGCATAAATCAGCCCCAGCATTTT,CSARRGTGINQPQHF
TRBV7-2,TRBJ2-1,.,.,TGTGCCAGCAGCTTCTCAGACTTTGATATCAATGAGCAGTTCTTC,CASSFSDFDINEQFF